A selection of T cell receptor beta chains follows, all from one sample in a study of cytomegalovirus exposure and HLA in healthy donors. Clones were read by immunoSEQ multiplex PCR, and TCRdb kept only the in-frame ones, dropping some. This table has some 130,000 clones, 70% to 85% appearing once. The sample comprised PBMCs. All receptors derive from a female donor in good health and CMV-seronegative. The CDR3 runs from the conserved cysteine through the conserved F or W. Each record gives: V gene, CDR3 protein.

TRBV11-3,CASSPSLGHGTDTQYF
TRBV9,CASSVAGAGVGVLTF
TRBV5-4,CASSSKAGQSYEQYF
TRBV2,CASSPTGTANYGYTF
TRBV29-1,CSVEEAGYGYTF
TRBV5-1,CASSPLAGVGNEQFF
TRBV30,CAWSGQGNQPQHF
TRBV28,CASSSPNRGLGSYEQYF
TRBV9,CASSVAGDGNTEAFF
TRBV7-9,CASSFVGAVGYTF
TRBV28,CASSLRRLAGHNEQFF
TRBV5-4,CASSRQDGDEKLFF
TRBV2,CASREGGSEAFF
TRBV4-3,CASSQDWRGSYYNEQFF
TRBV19,CASSNQQGAEQFF
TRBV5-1,CASSSDLLSGQFF
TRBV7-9,CASSRGNMNTEAFF
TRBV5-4,CASSLSAGDYEQYF
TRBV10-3,CAISEVLADTQYF
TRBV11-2,CASSLLAGEDEQFF
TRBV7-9,CASSLEGGDTEAFF
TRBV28,CASSLGTSGKYNEQFF
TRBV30,CAFKGPLNTEAFF
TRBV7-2,CASSTSGTSNEQYF
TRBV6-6,CASSPGTQGGYTF
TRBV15,CATSADSPNQPQHF
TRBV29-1,CSVEMSSSYEQYF
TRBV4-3,CASSQDRRGLRGGYTF
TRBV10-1,CASSLQPSGNTGELFF
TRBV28,CASRRTGSHEQYF
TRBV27,CASSPRLAGGSEQYF
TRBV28,CASSFTGRAYGTQYF
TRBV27,CASSLSGGEGTSGREYF
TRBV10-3,CAISVEGHEQYF
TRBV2,CASSERQGAYEQYF
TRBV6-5,CASSLNTGVGEQYF
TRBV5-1,CASSLGTGGEETQYF
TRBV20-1,CSVRGAGAFF
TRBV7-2,CASSLVAGGPVDTQYF
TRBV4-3,CASSQDYDSEAFF
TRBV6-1,CASIQGGNQPQHF